The rows below give T cell receptor beta chains drawn from one sample of a study of blood T cells in healthy people across ages. TCRdb analysed the 5' RACE reads with MiXCR anew, one entry per CDR3 protein. The data hold about 1.8 million distinct CDR3 sequences, with around 48% observed a single time. The source material was blood. All receptors derive from a woman aged 40 to 49 in good health. Each CDR3 is given with its conserved first and last residue. D genes are given only for firm matches. Where a row states a size, it is once, few, many or the class of an expanded clone; other rows omit it.

TRBJ2-1	NA	TRBV5-4	NA	TGTGCCAGCAGCTTGGACACGGGGCAGTTCTTC	CASSLDTGQFF
TRBJ2-3	NA	TRBV27	NA	TGTGCCAGCAGTTTAGGTACCGGGACCTCGGGGCCTGATACGCAGTATTTT	CASSLGTGTSGPDTQYF
TRBJ2-5	TRBD2	TRBV18	NA	TGTGCCAGCTCGCTAACCGGGACTAGCGGGGGGACCCAGTACTTC	CASSLTGTSGGTQYF
TRBJ2-3	NA	TRBV6-2/TRBV6-3	few	TGTGCCAGCAGTTACGTGGACCCTTTCACAGATACGCAGTATTTT	CASSYVDPFTDTQYF
TRBJ1-1	TRBD1	TRBV7-9	NA	TGTGCCGGGGACAGGGATATGAACACTGAAGCTTTCTTT	CAGDRDMNTEAFF
TRBJ2-7	NA	TRBV7-8	NA	TGTGCCAGCAGCATTACAAGGATTTTAGCCTACGAGCAGTACTTC	CASSITRILAYEQYF
TRBJ2-5	NA	TRBV29-1	few	TGCAGCGTTGGAAGTATCCGGGTCCAAGAGACCCAGTACTTC	CSVGSIRVQETQYF
TRBJ2-7	NA	TRBV7-2	NA	TGTGCCAGCAGCTTTTATCTCGATTCGGCAGGAACCTACGAGCAGTACTTC	CASSFYLDSAGTYEQYF
TRBJ2-5	NA	TRBV20-1	NA	TGCAGTGCTAGAGATATGGGGCTGGGGACCCAGTACTTC	CSARDMGLGTQYF
TRBJ2-5	NA	TRBV5-1	few	TGCGCCAGCAGCTTGACAGGGTTGCCAGGGGAGACCCAGTACTTC	CASSLTGLPGETQYF
TRBJ2-7	NA	TRBV7-2	NA	TGTGCCAGCAGTCCGATACCCGACGACTACCACCTCTACGAGCAGTACTTC	CASSPIPDDYHLYEQYF
TRBJ2-5	NA	TRBV4-1	few	TGCGCCAGCAGCCGGATACTCCAAGAGACCCAGTACTTC	CASSRILQETQYF
TRBJ2-1	TRBD2	TRBV6-2/TRBV6-3	NA	TGTGCCAGCAGTTACCGGAGCCTAGCGGGGGGCCTTACCTACAATGAGCAGTTCTTC	CASSYRSLAGGLTYNEQFF
TRBJ1-4	NA	TRBV6-5	NA	TGTGCCAGCAGTTTTCAAGGGGGAAAACTGTTTTTT	CASSFQGGKLFF
TRBJ1-2	TRBD1	TRBV7-2	NA	TGTGCCAGCATCGATACTAGTGGGACAGGGCGTGGCTACACCTTC	CASIDTSGTGRGYTF
TRBJ2-3	TRBD2	TRBV27	NA	TGTGCCAGCAGTGTCGGACTAGCGGGGGGGCAGGATACGCAGTATTTT	CASSVGLAGGQDTQYF
TRBJ1-2	NA	TRBV28	NA	TGTGCCAGCAGTTTTCCGCTTACATTCTATGGCTACACCTTC	CASSFPLTFYGYTF
TRBJ2-1	TRBD1	TRBV7-2	NA	TGTGCCAGCAGCTTATACTGGGGACAGGGTGCCGAGCAGTTCTTC	CASSLYWGQGAEQFF
TRBJ2-5	NA	TRBV7-9	NA	TGTGCCAGCACCTCTCCCGGGTCTCCAACCGGCGAGACCCAGTACTTC	CASTSPGSPTGETQYF
TRBJ2-3	NA	TRBV4-2	NA	TGTGCCAGCAGCCAAGGCCCCGTGTTGAGCACAGAGACGCAGTATTTT	CASSQGPVLSTETQYF
TRBJ1-5	TRBD1	TRBV7-6	NA	TGTGCCAGCAGTCCCGGGACAGGGTCGGGTCAGCCCCAGCATTTT	CASSPGTGSGQPQHF
TRBJ2-1	TRBD1	TRBV20-1	NA	TGCAGTGCTAGAGATTCCGGGACAGGGAACCGAGAGACCCAGTTCTTC	CSARDSGTGNRETQFF
TRBJ1-6	NA	TRBV2	NA	TGTGCCAACTCCGGGGGGCAACCCATCGATAATTCACCCCTCCACTTT	CANSGGQPIDNSPLHF
TRBJ2-3	NA	TRBV20-1	NA	TGCAGTGCTATTGACTATACGCGCCCCACAGATACGCAGTATTTT	CSAIDYTRPTDTQYF
TRBJ2-5	TRBD2	TRBV12-3/TRBV12-4	NA	TGTGCCAGCGGAGACAGCGGGGAGGGAGAGACCCAGTACTTC	CASGDSGEGETQYF
TRBJ2-1	NA	TRBV7-2	NA	TGTGCCAGCAGCTTAGCGCTTTGGGCAGGGCGGGATGAGCAGTTCTTC	CASSLALWAGRDEQFF
TRBJ2-7	TRBD1	TRBV13	NA	TGTGCCAGCCGACGACAGGGTCAATACGAGCAGTACTTC	CASRRQGQYEQYF
TRBJ2-5	NA	TRBV5-1	few	TGCGCCAGCAGCTTTGACTGGGGACAATCGGAGACCCAGTACTTC	CASSFDWGQSETQYF
TRBJ1-2	TRBD1	TRBV29-1	NA	TGCAGCGTTGAAGAGGGGACAGGGGTCATGAGGGATGGCTACACCTTC	CSVEEGTGVMRDGYTF
TRBJ2-1	NA	TRBV5-6	NA	TGTGCCAGCAGCGACCGCGACAGGGACTCATGGACCCAGTTCTTC	CASSDRDRDSWTQFF
TRBJ2-3	NA	TRBV4-3	NA	TGCGCCAGCGCCTCAATCGCGGGGGCAGGTACGCAGTATTTT	CASASIAGAGTQYF
TRBJ2-3	NA	TRBV6-5	NA	TGTGCCACCCAAGGGCCGGACACAGATACGCAGTATTTT	CATQGPDTDTQYF
TRBJ2-5	NA	TRBV20-1	NA	TGCAGTGCTAGAAGGGCGGCAGGCGGGGAGACCCAGTACTTC	CSARRAAGGETQYF
TRBJ2-5	NA	TRBV10-3	few	TGTGCCATCGGACAGTTTGAACCGCAAGAGACCCAGTACTTC	CAIGQFEPQETQYF
TRBJ2-1	TRBD2	TRBV4-2	NA	TGTGCCAGCAGCCAAGATACTAGCGGGGGGTTAAATGAGCAGTTCTTC	CASSQDTSGGLNEQFF
TRBJ2-3	TRBD2	TRBV10-3	few	TGTGCCATCAGTGAGGTGATGCGGGGGGACCAAGATACGCAGTATTTT	CAISEVMRGDQDTQYF
TRBJ2-1	TRBD2	TRBV11-1	NA	TGTGCCAGCAGGCCTTCGGGAGGCGCCTACAATGAGCAGTTCTTC	CASRPSGGAYNEQFF
TRBJ2-7	TRBD2	TRBV29-1	NA	TGCAGCGTTGAAGCTAGCGGGGGGGCGTCGCAGTACTTC	CSVEASGGASQYF
TRBJ2-1	TRBD2	TRBV11-2	NA	TGTGCCAGCACCACAGGAGGCGGGGGGTACAATGAGCAGTTCTTC	CASTTGGGGYNEQFF
TRBJ1-2	NA	TRBV10-1	NA	TGCGCCAGCAGTGAGTCGAGGGACCAACTATACCTCTATGGCTACACCTTC	CASSESRDQLYLYGYTF
TRBJ2-1	TRBD2	TRBV2	NA	TGTGCCAGCAGTGGCACCCATACGGGGGGGCTGGGCAATGAGCAGTTCTTC	CASSGTHTGGLGNEQFF
TRBJ2-7	NA	TRBV20-1	NA	TGCGGTGCTAGAGATGGGACTGTCTACGAGCAGTACTTC	CGARDGTVYEQYF
TRBJ2-1	NA	TRBV21-1	once	TGTGCCAGCAGCGAGTTGGGGGTGGCCCTACTTTGGGGTGACAATGAGCAGTTCTTC	CASSELGVALLWGDNEQFF
TRBJ2-5	NA	TRBV10-3	few	TGTGCCATCAGTGAGTCTTTGGGGGAGACCCAGTACTTC	CAISESLGETQYF
TRBJ1-1	TRBD1	TRBV20-1	few	TGCAGTGCCCGACTCGACAGGGGTGGGTTGGGCACTGAAGCTTTCTTT	CSARLDRGGLGTEAFF
TRBJ2-1	NA	TRBV9	many	TGTGCCAGCAGCGGCTCCTACAATGAGCAGTTCTTC	CASSGSYNEQFF
TRBJ2-7	TRBD1	TRBV4-3	many	TGCGCCAGCAGCCAAGAGGGACAGGGTCCGTACGAGCAGTACTTC	CASSQEGQGPYEQYF
TRBJ2-1	NA	TRBV20-1	NA	TGCAGTGCTAGTGCGCGGGGACGGACATACAATGAGCAGTTCTTC	CSASARGRTYNEQFF
TRBJ1-6	TRBD1	TRBV28	NA	TGTGCCAGCAGTCTGTGGACAGGCGGAAATTCACCCCTCCACTTT	CASSLWTGGNSPLHF
TRBJ2-3	TRBD2	TRBV9	NA	TGTGCCAGCAGCATAAACCCGGGACTGGCGGGGGGACCAGATACGCAGTATTTT	CASSINPGLAGGPDTQYF
TRBJ1-4	NA	TRBV12-3/TRBV12-4	NA	TGTGCCAGCAGTTTACAGGGTGGAACTAATGAAAAACTGTTTTTT	CASSLQGGTNEKLFF
TRBJ2-7	NA	TRBV6-6	NA	TGTGCCAGCAATTCCAGGGGCCCCGATCGGGAGCAGTACTTC	CASNSRGPDREQYF
TRBJ2-7	NA	TRBV28	NA	TGTGCCAGCAGTTTTAAAAAGCCAAGACAGTCCTACGAGCAGTACTTC	CASSFKKPRQSYEQYF
TRBJ2-5	NA	TRBV4-1	few	TGCGCCAGCAGCCAGGTCGGTGACACGGGGAAAGAGACCCAGTACTTC	CASSQVGDTGKETQYF